This TCR beta chain stems from a study of T cells expressing NK-cell markers. One entry per CDR3 protein, without DNA, is what TCRdb gives after re-calling the 5' RACE reads. Recorded here are about 400,000 distinct CDR3 sequences; the top ten clones represent roughly a tenth. Germline V CDR1 and CDR2: MNHEY, SVGAGI. The CDR3 is 14 amino acids. What was sequenced was blood T cells: a sorted CD56 or NKG2C T cell subset, CD4+ or CD8+ T cells, or bulk PBMC T cells (not recorded which). The V and J genes are TRBV6-5 and TRBJ1-6. This clonotype originated in a woman aged 45-65 years in good health. CDR3 in amino acids: CASRRAWGDSPLHF.